These 9 T cell receptor beta chains share one sample of origin, sequenced in a study of pediatric ulcerative colitis. The table came from immunoSEQ multiplex PCR; TCRdb's copy has only in-frame clones and leaves some out. This table has under 45,000 clones, approximately 87% appearing once. The sequenced sample was blood. Receptor source: a girl under 18 with moderate ulcerative colitis.

The gene calls are TRBV7-6 and TRBJ2-6; D might be TRBD2 (5 bases). Germline lookup yields CDR1 SGHVS and CDR2 FNYEAQ. This CDR3 has 15 residues. Trimming cost V 6 bases and J 2 bases, with 11 bases left between them. This CDR3 is CASSRGATGANVLTF. Here the CDR3 DNA reads TGTGCCAGCAGTCGGGGTGCAACTGGGGCCAACGTCCTGACTTTC.

This sequence joins TRBV5-1 and TRBJ2-1; TRBD2 agrees at 7 bases. This CDR3 region has 16 residues. Germline trimming cut 3 bases from V and 7 bases from J; bases unmatched to any gene: 13. Looked up from germline, CDR1 is SGHRS and CDR2 is YFSETQ. In nucleotides, the CDR3 is TGCGCCAGCAGCTCCGAAGCGGGAACGGTTGGGAATGAGCAGTTCTTC. Its protein is CASSSEAGTVGNEQFF. Supplemented by reference TRBV5-1 and TRBJ2-1, the full variable domain reads KAGVTQTPRYLIKTRGQQVTLSCSPISGHRSVSWYQQTPGQGLQFLFEYFSETQRNKGNFPGRFSGRQFSNSRSEMNVSTLELGDSALYLCASSSEAGTVGNEQFFGPGTRLTVL.

The chain combines TRBV7-9 with TRBJ2-7; TRBD1 might be the D (7 bases). V was shortened by 1 base and J by 3 bases, with 25 bases between the two germline ends. The CDR3 loop spans 19 amino acids. Germline assignment: CDR1 SEHNR and CDR2 FQNEAQ (reference sequence). The DNA for the CDR3 is TGTGCCAGCAGCTTAGTAGGGCGACAGGGATCGGGACTTGACTACGAGCAGTACTTC. It translates to CASSLVGRQGSGLDYEQYF.

This chain joins TRBV10-3 and TRBJ1-5; 7 bases are shared with TRBD1. Per germline, CDR1 ENHRY and CDR2 SYGVKD. V was pared by 10 bases and J by 5 bases, with 11 bases of the junction left unmatched. The CDR3 totals 14 residues. The DNA of the CDR3 is TGTGCCACCCAAGCCCAGGGGGGGGATCAGCCCCAGCATTTT. Translating it yields CATQAQGGDQPQHF.

The chain has TRBV5-1 and TRBJ1-1, with no clear D. V lost 0 bases and J lost 0, with 3 bases in between. Germline CDR1 and CDR2: SGHRS and YFSETQ. CDR3 length: 13 amino acids. The CDR3 spells CASSLAVNTEAFF. The CDR3 coding sequence is TGCGCCAGCAGCTTGGCCGTGAACACTGAAGCTTTCTTT.

This clone has only one observation. The V and J genes are TRBV19 and TRBJ1-1; D unclear. There are 14 residues in the CDR3. V was shortened by 0 bases and J by 2 bases, with 7 bases between the two germline ends. Germline-derived CDR1 and CDR2 are LNHDA and SQIVND (reference sequence). Written as DNA, the CDR3 is TGTGCCAGTAGTATAGAAACGGGTAACACTGAAGCTTTCTTT. The encoded protein is CASSIETGNTEAFF.

The genes are TRBV7-8 and TRBJ1-5; 8 bases are shared with TRBD1. The CDR3 totals 17 residues. J was trimmed by 4 bases and V by 5 bases; bases with no gene match: 13. Per the germline V gene, CDR1 is SGHVS and CDR2 is FQNEAQ. The CDR3 reads CASSKLAGQGPNQPQHF. CDR3 coding DNA: TGTGCCAGCAGCAAACTGGCCGGACAGGGACCTAATCAGCCCCAGCATTTT.

The gene calls are TRBV19 and TRBJ2-7; 8 nucleotides line up with TRBD2. The V and J ends lost 2 bases and 3 bases, in that order; junction bases with no gene match: 6. CDR1 is LNHDA, CDR2 SQIVND, per germline (reference sequence). This CDR3 spans 15 amino acids. The CDR3 protein is CASSILAAGGYEQYF. Written as DNA, the CDR3 is TGTGCCAGTAGTATACTAGCGGCGGGGGGCTACGAGCAGTACTTC.

V is TRBV25-1 and J is TRBJ2-5; TRBD1 matches at 8 bases. The CDR3 contains 14 residues. The germline gives CDR1 MGHDK, CDR2 SYGVNS. J gave up 4 bases and V 6 bases, and 7 bases lay outside the gene matches. The CDR3, as DNA: TGTGCCAGCAGGCCATCAGGGGGCGTAGAGACCCAGTACTTC. Protein sequence: CASRPSGGVETQYF. Full variable domain (remainder filled in from reference TRBV25-1 and TRBJ2-5): EADIYQTPRYLVIGTGKKITLECSQTMGHDKMYWYQQDPGMELHLIHYSYGVNSTEKGDLSSESTVSRIRTEHFPLTLESARPSHTSQYLCASRPSGGVETQYFGPGTRLLVL.